This T cell receptor (beta chain) was retrieved from a study of regulatory T cells in long-lasting Graves disease. The time point denotes: persistent/refractory GD, antithyroid drugs over 5 years with positive TRAb. Preparation of the TCR library used RNA extracted from PBMCs. CDR3 regions were amplified by Arm-PCR using iRepertoire HTBI primers to build TCR beta libraries. TCRdb reprocessed the multiplex PCR reads via MiXCR and lists one record per CDR3 protein. Altogether approximately 400,000 distinct CDR3 sequences are present, 20% being singletons, with the ten largest covering around 21%. The material sequenced was peripheral blood mononuclear cells (PBMCs), taken when the disease was refractory, from a patient treated with antithyroid drugs. This TCR was sampled from a female donor with Graves disease.

CDR3: CASKPGQIMSTEAFF. DNA of the CDR3: TGTGCCAGCAAACCGGGACAAATAATGAGCACTGAAGCTTTCTTT. This rearrangement joins TRBV12-3 or TRBV12-4 to TRBJ1-1; D might be TRBD1 (6 bases). Trimming shortened V by 7 bases and J by 4 bases, and 19 bases separated the two germline ends. The CDR3 length is 15 residues.